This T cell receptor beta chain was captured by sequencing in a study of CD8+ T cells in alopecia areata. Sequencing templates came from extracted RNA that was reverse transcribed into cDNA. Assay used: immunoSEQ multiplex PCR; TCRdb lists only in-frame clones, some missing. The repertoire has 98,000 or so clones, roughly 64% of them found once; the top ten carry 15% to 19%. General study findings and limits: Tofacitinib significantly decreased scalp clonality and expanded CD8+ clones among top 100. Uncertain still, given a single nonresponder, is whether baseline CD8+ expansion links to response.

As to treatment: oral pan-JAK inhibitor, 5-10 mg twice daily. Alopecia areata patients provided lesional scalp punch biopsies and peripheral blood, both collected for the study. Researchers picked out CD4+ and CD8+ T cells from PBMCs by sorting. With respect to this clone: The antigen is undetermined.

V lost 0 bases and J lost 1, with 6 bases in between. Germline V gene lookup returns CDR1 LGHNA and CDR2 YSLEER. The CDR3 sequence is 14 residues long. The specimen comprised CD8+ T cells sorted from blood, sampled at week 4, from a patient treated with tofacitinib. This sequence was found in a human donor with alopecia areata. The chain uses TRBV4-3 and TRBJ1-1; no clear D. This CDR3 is CASSQDGENTEAFF. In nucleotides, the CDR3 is TGCGCCAGCAGCCAAGACGGAGAGAACACTGAAGCTTTCTTT.